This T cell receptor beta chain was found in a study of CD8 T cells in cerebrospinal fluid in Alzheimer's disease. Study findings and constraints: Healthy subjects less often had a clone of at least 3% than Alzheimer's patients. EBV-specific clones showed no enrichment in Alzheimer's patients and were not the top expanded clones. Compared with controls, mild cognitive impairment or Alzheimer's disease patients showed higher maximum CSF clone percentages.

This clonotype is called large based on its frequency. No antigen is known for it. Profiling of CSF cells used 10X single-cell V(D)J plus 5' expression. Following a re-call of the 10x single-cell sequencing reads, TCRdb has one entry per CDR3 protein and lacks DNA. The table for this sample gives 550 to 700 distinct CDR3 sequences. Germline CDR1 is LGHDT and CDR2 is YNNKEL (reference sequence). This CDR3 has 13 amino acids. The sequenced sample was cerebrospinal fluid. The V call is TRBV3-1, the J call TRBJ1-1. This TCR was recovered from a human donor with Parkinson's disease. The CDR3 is CASSQEGGTEAFF.